The clone carrying this T cell receptor (beta chain) has only one observation. Its antigen is still unknown. The data derive from a study of T cell responses to AZD1222 COVID-19 vaccine. Only in-frame clones appear in the TCRdb table, and some are missing; sequencing was by immunoSEQ multiplex PCR. The table lists more than 120,000 clones, more than 70% of them singletons. There are 15 residues in the CDR3. J lost 5 bases, V lost 5 bases, and 5 bases had no gene match. Per germline, CDR1 MNHEY and CDR2 SMNVEV (reference sequence). Study conclusions and caveats: White British ancestry dominated among donors, who included more females, and clonal diversity was possibly underestimated. Recipients of AZD1222 seropositive at baseline numbered only six or seven. The study reported that nearly half of spike-specific TCRs target unmutated variant regions.

The chain recombines TRBV27 with TRBJ2-1; 11 bases are shared with TRBD2. This receptor was identified in an adult who received the AZD1222 COVID-19 vaccine. The sequencing used peripheral blood, collected 28 days after the second AZD1222 dose. The CDR3 sequence: CASSPLLAGDNEQFF. The CDR3 DNA is TGTGCCAGCAGTCCTCTACTAGCGGGGGACAATGAGCAGTTCTTC.